A single sample is the source of the 21 T cell receptor beta chains below, sequenced in a study of T cell responses to AZD1222 COVID-19 vaccine listed by TCRdb under 2021. Library preparation was by the immunoSEQ multiplex PCR assay. The table was pulled from immuneACCESS by TCRdb, which kept in-frame rearrangements only. Such tables lose some clones; where checked, under half of the loss comes from unresolved V genes, and the rest has no known cause. Here the sample has roughly 200,000 clones; approximately 92% occur a single time. The ten largest clones take up roughly 1.4% of the sample. This sample's time point label indicates: baseline before first vaccination. Specimen: peripheral blood, collected on day 0 of AZD1222 vaccination. These receptors originate from an adult in good health.

In DNA, the CDR3 is TGTGCCTGGGGCGGGGGGACTAGGAATATCGAGCAGTACTTC. It is translated as CAWGGGTRNIEQYF. The rearrangement uses TRBV30 and TRBJ2-7, with 8 positions matching TRBD2. Germline CDR1 is GTSNPN and CDR2 is SVGIG (reference sequence). The V gene end was trimmed by 5 bases and the J gene end by 6 bases; junction bases not matched to a gene: 12. The CDR3 spans 14 residues.

The chain joins TRBV24-1 to TRBJ2-1; D gene unclear. The germline CDR1 and CDR2 sequences are KGHDR and SFDVKD. This CDR3 has 13 residues. The ends were cut back, 6 bases at V and 8 bases at J, with 13 bases in the middle. The CDR3 DNA sequence: TGTGCCACCAGTTGGGTTTTCGGTCATGAGCAGTTCTTC. As protein: CATSWVFGHEQFF.

This clone appeared a single time. The chain employs TRBV19 and TRBJ2-3, with TRBD2 matching 10 bases. The CDR3 extends over 16 amino acids. The germline CDR1 and CDR2 sequences are LNHDA and SQIVND (reference sequence). With 5 bases clipped from V and 2 bases from J, the junction kept 7 bases outside the gene matches. As DNA, the CDR3 is TGTGCCAGTAGTCATATAGCGGGGGGCGTCACAGATACGCAGTATTTT. Its protein product is CASSHIAGGVTDTQYF.

This clone appeared once. The chain has TRBV7-9 and TRBJ2-1, with D possibly being TRBD1 (6 bases). Germline assignment: CDR1 SEHNR and CDR2 FQNEAQ (reference sequence). The CDR3 has 18 residues. The V end was cut by 1 base, the J end by 4 bases, with 20 bases between. The CDR3 bases are TGTGCCAGCAGCTTAGTTACAGGGCCATCGATTATTTACAATGAGCAGTTCTTC. This gives the protein CASSLVTGPSIIYNEQFF.

This chain's CDR3 is CAITHRDGQPQHF. CDR3 bases: TGTGCCATCACCCACAGGGATGGCCAGCCCCAGCATTTT. The rearrangement links TRBV10-3 to TRBJ1-5; D may be TRBD1 (6 bases). The CDR3 extends over 13 amino acids. Germline loops: CDR1 ENHRY, CDR2 SYGVKD. The V end lost 7 bases, the J end lost 7 bases, and 14 bases lay between the germline ends.

This clone was counted a single time. V gene TRBV30 combines with J gene TRBJ2-3; D is uncertain. Looked up from germline, CDR1 is GTSNPN and CDR2 is SVGIG (reference sequence). V lost 0 bases and J 4 bases, leaving 5 bases between the germline ends. The CDR3 has 12 amino acids. CDR3 loop: CAWSVSPDTQYF. As DNA, the CDR3 is TGTGCCTGGAGTGTTTCCCCAGATACGCAGTATTTT.

In the case of this clone: Other DNA sequences in this sample translate to the same CDR3. The CDR3 DNA follows: TGTGCCAGCTCACCAGACGGTAATCAGCCCCAGCATTTT. It yields the protein CASSPDGNQPQHF. The rearrangement uses TRBV18 and TRBJ1-5; D gene uncertain. Germline V gene sequence: CDR1 KGHSH, CDR2 LQKENI. This CDR3 is 13 amino acids long. The V and J ends lost 2 bases and 4 bases respectively, with 6 bases between them.

The CDR3, as DNA: TGTGCCAGCTCACCACCGGACAGTAGGGAAAAGCCCCAGCATTTT. This sequence encodes CASSPPDSREKPQHF. The chain recombines TRBV18 with TRBJ1-5; TRBD1 might be the D (6 bases). From germline, CDR1 is KGHSH and CDR2 LQKENI. This CDR3 is 15 amino acids long. Trimming cost V 0 bases and J 8 bases, with 14 bases left between them.

The V gene is TRBV5-6, the J gene TRBJ2-7; tentatively, D is TRBD1 (5 bases). Deletions cut 4 bases from V and 2 bases from J, with 16 bases between. CDR3 length: 15 amino acids. Germline V CDR1 and CDR2: SGHDT, YYEEEE. CDR3 DNA: TGTGCCAGCAGCCCCGATAGGACATTTCCCTACGAGCAGTACTTC. Amino acid sequence: CASSPDRTFPYEQYF.

V usage is TRBV4-2 and J usage is TRBJ2-5; D possibly corresponds to TRBD1 (7 bases). Germline CDR1 LGHNA, CDR2 YNFKEQ. Trimming took off 0 bases at V and 4 bases at J, with 18 bases between the two ends. The CDR3 totals 17 residues. CDR3 nucleotide sequence: TGTGCCAGCAGCCAAGATCAGTGGGGGCAGGGGGGAGAGACCCAGTACTTC. This sequence encodes CASSQDQWGQGGETQYF.

This sequence joins TRBV6-2 or TRBV6-3 and TRBJ2-7, with D tentatively TRBD2 (6 bases). Germline V lookup: CDR1 MNHEY, CDR2 SVGEGT. The germline V and J ends were trimmed by 5 bases and 2 bases, with 13 bases remaining between them. The CDR3 totals 14 residues. The chain's CDR3 is CASSPRDSTYEQYF. The CDR3 bases are TGTGCCAGCAGTCCCCGGGACTCTACCTACGAGCAGTACTTC.

The chain has TRBV5-1 and TRBJ1-2; TRBD1 agrees at 8 bases. J was trimmed by 4 bases and V by 0 bases; bases with no gene match: 8. Germline CDR1 is SGHRS and CDR2 is YFSETQ. The CDR3 contains 16 residues. CDR3 sequence reads: CASSLAGGLAAYGYTF. Here the CDR3 DNA reads TGCGCCAGCAGCTTGGCAGGGGGCTTAGCGGCCTATGGCTACACCTTC.

The sample holds one count of this clone. This sequence joins TRBV2 and TRBJ1-4; D is perhaps TRBD1 (5 bases). The CDR3 consists of 16 residues. With 0 bases removed from V and 7 bases from J, the gap between germline ends came to 15 bases. Germline values: CDR1 SNHLY, CDR2 FYNNEI. CDR3 bases: TGTGCCAGCAGTGAAGCAACGGGGGGAAGAGGTGAAAAACTGTTTTTT. Translated: CASSEATGGRGEKLFF.

The V call is TRBV7-2, the J call TRBJ2-7; D is unclear. The V end was cut by 5 bases, the J end by 7 bases, with 15 bases between. Germline-derived CDR1 and CDR2 are SGHTA and FQGNSA. This CDR3 is built from 13 residues. The CDR3 reads CASSVLELGEQYF. CDR3 sequence (DNA): TGTGCCAGCAGCGTACTGGAGCTGGGGGAGCAGTACTTC. The entire variable domain, with the rest obtained from reference TRBV7-2 and TRBJ2-7, is as follows: GAGVSQSPSNKVTEKGKDVELRCDPISGHTALYWYRQSLGQGLEFLIYFQGNSAPDKSGLPSDRFSAERTGGSVSTLTIQRTQQEDSAVYLCASSVLELGEQYFGPGTRLTVT.

The chain joins TRBV5-6 to TRBJ1-2; possible D gene TRBD1, 6 bases. CDR1 and CDR2 from the germline V gene are SGHDT and YYEEEE. Trimming took 3 bases from V and 5 from J, leaving 17 bases between them. The CDR3 is 15 residues long. This chain's CDR3 is CASSSLGGEKYGYTF. The DNA of the CDR3 is TGTGCCAGCAGCTCCTTGGGGGGCGAGAAGTATGGCTACACCTTC.

The gene calls are TRBV9 and TRBJ2-5, with D uncertain. The CDR3 extends over 12 amino acids. The germline CDR1 and CDR2 sequences are SGDLS and YYNGEE. V was pared by 3 bases and J by 5 bases, with 8 bases between. The CDR3 DNA reads TGTGCCAGCAGCGGGCCTAGGGAGACCCAGTACTTC. Translation: CASSGPRETQYF.

The chain uses TRBV19 and TRBJ1-2; D remains unclear. This CDR3 is built from 15 residues. V was clipped by 0 bases and J by 3 bases, with 11 bases between them. CDR1 is LNHDA and CDR2 is SQIVND in the germline V gene (reference sequence). This chain's CDR3 is CASSIDEPPHYGYTF. CDR3 sequence (DNA): TGTGCCAGTAGTATAGACGAGCCCCCGCACTATGGCTACACCTTC.

V is TRBV19 and J is TRBJ1-4, with D tentatively TRBD1 (5 bases). Germline CDR1 LNHDA, CDR2 SQIVND (reference sequence). V lost 8 bases and J 7 bases, leaving 17 bases between the germline ends. The CDR3 extends over 14 amino acids. The CDR3 DNA is TGTGCCAGTCGCGCCGGGACGACGGGTGAAAAACTGTTTTTT. Its translation: CASRAGTTGEKLFF. The full variable domain, rest sourced from reference TRBV19 and TRBJ1-4, is DGGITQSPKYLFRKEGQNVTLSCEQNLNHDAMYWYRQDPGQGLRLIYYSQIVNDFQKGDIAEGYSVSREKKESFPLTVTSAQKNPTAFYLCASRAGTTGEKLFFGSGTQLSVL.

The V call is TRBV20-1, the J call TRBJ2-6; D is perhaps TRBD1 or TRBD2 (5 bases each). There are 14 residues in the CDR3. Trimming cost V 3 bases and J 0 bases, with 6 bases left between them. The germline V gene encodes CDR1 DFQATT and CDR2 SNEGSKA (reference sequence). DNA for the CDR3: TGCAGTGCTAGTGGGGGCTCTGGGGCCAACGTCCTGACTTTC. It specifies CSASGGSGANVLTF.

This sequence joins TRBV9 and TRBJ2-2, with TRBD2 matching over 7 bases. This CDR3 has 12 amino acids. Trimming cost V 9 bases and J 6 bases; bases outside gene matches: 5. Germline V CDR1 and CDR2: SGDLS, YYNGEE. CDR3 loop: CATQREAGELFF. The CDR3 nucleotides read TGTGCCACGCAACGGGAGGCCGGGGAGCTGTTTTTT.

The rearrangement links TRBV9 to TRBJ2-2; 8 bases are a match to TRBD2. Per germline, CDR1 SGDLS and CDR2 YYNGEE. The CDR3 runs to 16 residues. Trimming cost V 0 bases and J 4 bases; bases outside gene matches: 5. The CDR3 loop reads CASSVDGGAVTGELFF. The CDR3 nucleotides are TGTGCCAGCAGCGTAGACGGGGGGGCTGTCACCGGGGAGCTGTTTTTT.